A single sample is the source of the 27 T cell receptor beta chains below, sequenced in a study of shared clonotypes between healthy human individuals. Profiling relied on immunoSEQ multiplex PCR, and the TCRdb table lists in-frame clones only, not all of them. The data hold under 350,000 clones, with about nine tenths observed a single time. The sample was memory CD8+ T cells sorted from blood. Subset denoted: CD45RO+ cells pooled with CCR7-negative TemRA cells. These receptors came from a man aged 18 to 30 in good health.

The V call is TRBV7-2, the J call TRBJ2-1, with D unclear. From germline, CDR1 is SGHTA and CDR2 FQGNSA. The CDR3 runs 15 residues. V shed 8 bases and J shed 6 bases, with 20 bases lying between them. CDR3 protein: CASLWVFGLCNEQFF. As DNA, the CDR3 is TGTGCCAGCTTGTGGGTTTTTGGGTTATGCAATGAGCAGTTCTTC.

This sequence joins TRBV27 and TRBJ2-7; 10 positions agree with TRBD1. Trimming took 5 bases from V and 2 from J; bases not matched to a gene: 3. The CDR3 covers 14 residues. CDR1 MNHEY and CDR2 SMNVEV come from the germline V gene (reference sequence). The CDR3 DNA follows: TGTGCCAGCAGTATCGGACAGGGGGCCTACGAGCAGTACTTC. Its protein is CASSIGQGAYEQYF.

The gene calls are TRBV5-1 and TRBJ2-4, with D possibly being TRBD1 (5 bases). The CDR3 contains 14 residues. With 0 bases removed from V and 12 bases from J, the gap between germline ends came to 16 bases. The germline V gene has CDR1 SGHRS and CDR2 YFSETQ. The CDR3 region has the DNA TGCGCCAGCAGCTTGGGGGCCCCCGTGGACACTCAGTACTTC. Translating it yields CASSLGAPVDTQYF. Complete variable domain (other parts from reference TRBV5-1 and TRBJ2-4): KAGVTQTPRYLIKTRGQQVTLSCSPISGHRSVSWYQQTPGQGLQFLFEYFSETQRNKGNFPGRFSGRQFSNSRSEMNVSTLELGDSALYLCASSLGAPVDTQYFGAGTRLSVL.

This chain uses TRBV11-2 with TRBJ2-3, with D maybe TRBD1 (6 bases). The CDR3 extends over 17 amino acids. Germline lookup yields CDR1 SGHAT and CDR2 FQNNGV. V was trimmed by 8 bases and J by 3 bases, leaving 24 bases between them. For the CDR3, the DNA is TGTGCCAGCGCGCCCCGTGGTACAGGGTTGGGAACAGATACGCAGTATTTT. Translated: CASAPRGTGLGTDTQYF.

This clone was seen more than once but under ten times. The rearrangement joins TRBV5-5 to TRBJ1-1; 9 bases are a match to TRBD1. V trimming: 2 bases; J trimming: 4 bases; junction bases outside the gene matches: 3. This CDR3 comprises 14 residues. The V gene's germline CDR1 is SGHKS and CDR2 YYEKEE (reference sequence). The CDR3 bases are TGTGCCAGCAGCTTCGGGACAGGGAGCACTGAAGCTTTCTTT. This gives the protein CASSFGTGSTEAFF.

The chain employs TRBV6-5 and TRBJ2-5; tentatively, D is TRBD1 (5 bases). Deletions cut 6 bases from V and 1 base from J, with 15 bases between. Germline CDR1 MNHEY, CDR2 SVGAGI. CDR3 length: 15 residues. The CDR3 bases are TGTGCCAGCAGCTCCAGGGTATCTAGCCAAGAGACCCAGTACTTC. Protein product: CASSSRVSSQETQYF.

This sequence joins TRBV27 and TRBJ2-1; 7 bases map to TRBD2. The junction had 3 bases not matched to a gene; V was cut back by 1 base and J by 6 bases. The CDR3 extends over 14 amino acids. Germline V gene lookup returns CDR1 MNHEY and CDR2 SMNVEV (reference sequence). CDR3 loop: CASSLLGTINEQFF. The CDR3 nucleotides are TGTGCCAGCAGTTTATTAGGGACTATCAATGAGCAGTTCTTC.

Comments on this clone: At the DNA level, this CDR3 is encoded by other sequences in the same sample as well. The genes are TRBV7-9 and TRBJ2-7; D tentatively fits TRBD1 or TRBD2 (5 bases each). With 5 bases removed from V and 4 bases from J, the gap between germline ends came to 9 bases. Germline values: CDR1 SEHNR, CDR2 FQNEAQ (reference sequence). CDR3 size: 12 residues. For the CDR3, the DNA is TGTGCCAGCAGCGTCGGGACGTACGAGCAGTACTTC. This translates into CASSVGTYEQYF. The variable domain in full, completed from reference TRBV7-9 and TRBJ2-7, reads DTGVSQNPRHKITKRGQNVTFRCDPISEHNRLYWYRQTLGQGPEFLTYFQNEAQLEKSRLLSDRFSAERPKGSFSTLEIQRTEQGDSAMYLCASSVGTYEQYFGPGTRLTVT.

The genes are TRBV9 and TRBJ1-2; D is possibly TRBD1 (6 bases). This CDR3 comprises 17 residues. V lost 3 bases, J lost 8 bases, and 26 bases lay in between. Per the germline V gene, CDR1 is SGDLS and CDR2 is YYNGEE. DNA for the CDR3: TGTGCCAGCAGCGGAACACGGGGAACCCAGGGGAGAGTAGGCTACACCTTC. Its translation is CASSGTRGTQGRVGYTF.

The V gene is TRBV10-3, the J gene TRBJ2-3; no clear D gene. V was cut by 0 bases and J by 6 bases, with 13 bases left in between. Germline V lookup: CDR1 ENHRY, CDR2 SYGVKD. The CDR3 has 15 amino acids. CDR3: CAISESVIRRDTQYF. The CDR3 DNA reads TGTGCCATCAGTGAGTCGGTGATCCGCCGTGATACGCAGTATTTT.

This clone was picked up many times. This chain's CDR3 is CASSQDSGGETQYF. The CDR3 DNA follows: TGCGCCAGCAGCCAAGATTCGGGGGGAGAGACCCAGTACTTC. The chain links TRBV4-1 to TRBJ2-5, with 7 positions matching TRBD2. Trimming at V came to 0 bases and at J to 4 bases, leaving 2 bases not matched to a gene. The V gene's germline CDR1 is MGHRA and CDR2 YSYEKL. The CDR3 totals 14 residues.

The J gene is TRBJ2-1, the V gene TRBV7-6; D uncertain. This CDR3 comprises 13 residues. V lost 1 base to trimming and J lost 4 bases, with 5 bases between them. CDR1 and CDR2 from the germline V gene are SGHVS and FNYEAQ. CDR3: CASSLDHYNEQFF. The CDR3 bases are TGTGCCAGCAGCTTAGACCATTACAATGAGCAGTTCTTC.

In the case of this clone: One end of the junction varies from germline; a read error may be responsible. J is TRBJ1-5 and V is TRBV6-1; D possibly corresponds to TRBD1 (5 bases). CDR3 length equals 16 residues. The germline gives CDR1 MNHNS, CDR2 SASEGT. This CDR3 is CASSEAGGYSNQPQHF. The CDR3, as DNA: TGTGCCAGCAGCGAAGCGGGGGGATATAGCAATCAGCCCCAGCATTTT.

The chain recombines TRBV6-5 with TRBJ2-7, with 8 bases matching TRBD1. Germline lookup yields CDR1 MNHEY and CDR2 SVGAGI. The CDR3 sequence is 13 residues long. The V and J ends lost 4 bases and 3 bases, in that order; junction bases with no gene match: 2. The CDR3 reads CASSLGTGYEQYF. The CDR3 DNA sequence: TGTGCCAGCAGTTTGGGGACAGGCTACGAGCAGTACTTC.

The CDR3 DNA is TGTGCCAGCAGGCACCTGGACAGGGCTGAGACCCAGTACTTC. The encoded protein is CASRHLDRAETQYF. V is TRBV6-5 and J is TRBJ2-5, with 8 bases matching TRBD1. The CDR3 has 14 amino acids. CDR1 and CDR2 from the germline V gene are MNHEY and SVGAGI. V dropped 6 bases and J dropped 5; count of bases not matched to a gene: 8.

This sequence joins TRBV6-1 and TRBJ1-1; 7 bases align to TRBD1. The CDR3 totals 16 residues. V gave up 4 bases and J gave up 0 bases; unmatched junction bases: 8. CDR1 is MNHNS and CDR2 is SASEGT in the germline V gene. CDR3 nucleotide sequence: TGTGCCAGCAGTGCGACAGGGATCTCCATGAACACTGAAGCTTTCTTT. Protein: CASSATGISMNTEAFF.

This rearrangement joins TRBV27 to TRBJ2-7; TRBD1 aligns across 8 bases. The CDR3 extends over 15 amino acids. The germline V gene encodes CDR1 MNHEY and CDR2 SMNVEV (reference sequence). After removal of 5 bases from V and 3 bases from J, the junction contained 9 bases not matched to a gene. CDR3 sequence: CASSPPQGAVYEQYF. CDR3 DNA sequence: TGTGCCAGCAGTCCCCCCCAGGGGGCAGTCTACGAGCAGTACTTC.

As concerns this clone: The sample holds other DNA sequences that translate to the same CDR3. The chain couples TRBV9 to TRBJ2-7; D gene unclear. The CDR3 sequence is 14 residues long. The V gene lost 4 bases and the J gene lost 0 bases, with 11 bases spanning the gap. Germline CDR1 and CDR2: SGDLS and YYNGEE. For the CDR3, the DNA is TGTGCCAGCAGCCCCCAATCAGGCTCCTACGAGCAGTACTTC. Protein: CASSPQSGSYEQYF.

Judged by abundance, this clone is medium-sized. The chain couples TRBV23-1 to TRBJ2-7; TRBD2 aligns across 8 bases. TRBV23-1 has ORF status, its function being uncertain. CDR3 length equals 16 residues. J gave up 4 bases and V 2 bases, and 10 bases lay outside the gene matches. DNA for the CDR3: TGCGCCAGCAGTCAAGACCGCGCGGGAGGAGGGTACGAGCAGTACTTC. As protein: CASSQDRAGGGYEQYF.

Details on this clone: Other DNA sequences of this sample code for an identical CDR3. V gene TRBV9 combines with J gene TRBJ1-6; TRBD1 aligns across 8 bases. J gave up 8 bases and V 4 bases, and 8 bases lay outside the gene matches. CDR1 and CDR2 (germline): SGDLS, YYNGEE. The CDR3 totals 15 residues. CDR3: CASSFSGTGDSPLHF. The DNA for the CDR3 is TGTGCCAGCAGCTTCTCCGGGACAGGTGATTCACCCCTCCACTTT.

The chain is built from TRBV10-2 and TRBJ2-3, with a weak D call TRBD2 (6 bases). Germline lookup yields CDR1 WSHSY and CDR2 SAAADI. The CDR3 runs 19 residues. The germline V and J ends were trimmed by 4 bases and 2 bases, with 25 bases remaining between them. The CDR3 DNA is TGCGCCAGCAGTGGGGCTAGCTTAGCCCTCAGCGGGTCCACAGATACGCAGTATTTT. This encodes CASSGASLALSGSTDTQYF.

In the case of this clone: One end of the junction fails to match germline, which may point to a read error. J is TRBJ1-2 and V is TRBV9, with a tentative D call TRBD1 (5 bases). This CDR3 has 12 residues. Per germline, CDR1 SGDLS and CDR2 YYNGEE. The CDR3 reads CASSVEGMGPIF. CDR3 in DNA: TGTGCCAGCAGCGTAGAAGGAATGGGACCGATCTTC.

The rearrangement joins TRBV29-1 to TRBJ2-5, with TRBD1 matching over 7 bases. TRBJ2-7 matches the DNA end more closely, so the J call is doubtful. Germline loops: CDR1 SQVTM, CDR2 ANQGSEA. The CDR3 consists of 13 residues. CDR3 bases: TGCAGCGTGATACGGGACAGTACCTACGAGCAGTACTTC. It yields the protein CSVIRDSTYEQYF.

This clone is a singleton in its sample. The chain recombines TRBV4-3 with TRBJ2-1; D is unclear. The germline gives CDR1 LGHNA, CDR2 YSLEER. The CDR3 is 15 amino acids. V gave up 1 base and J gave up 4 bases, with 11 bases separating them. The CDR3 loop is CASSQGHSSYNEQFF. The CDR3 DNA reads TGCGCCAGCAGCCAAGGACACTCTTCATACAATGAGCAGTTCTTC.

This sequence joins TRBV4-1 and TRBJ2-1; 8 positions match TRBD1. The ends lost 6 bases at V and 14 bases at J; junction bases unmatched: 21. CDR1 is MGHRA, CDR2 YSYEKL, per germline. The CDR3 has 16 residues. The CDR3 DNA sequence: TGCGCCAGCAGAGATATGTTGGGACAGGACTATCGAATGGAGTTCTTC. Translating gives CASRDMLGQDYRMEFF.

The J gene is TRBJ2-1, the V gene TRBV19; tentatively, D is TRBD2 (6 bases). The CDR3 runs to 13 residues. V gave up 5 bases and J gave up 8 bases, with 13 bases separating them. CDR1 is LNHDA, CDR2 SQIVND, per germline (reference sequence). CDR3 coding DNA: TGTGCCAGTAGTCGGGGGTACATTGATGAGCAGTTCTTC. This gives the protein CASSRGYIDEQFF.

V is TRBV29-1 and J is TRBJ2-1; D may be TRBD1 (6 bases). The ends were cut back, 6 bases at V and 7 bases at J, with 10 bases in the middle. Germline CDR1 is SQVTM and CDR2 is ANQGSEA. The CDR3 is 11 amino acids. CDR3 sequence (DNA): TGCAGCGTACCCCAGGGGAATGAGCAGTTCTTC. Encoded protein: CSVPQGNEQFF.